Below, 27 T cell receptor beta chains from the same sample are listed, as sequenced in a study of T cell responses to AZD1222 COVID-19 vaccine. TCRdb's copy holds only in-frame clones and misses some; the assay was immunoSEQ multiplex PCR. The sample yields about 75,000 clones, around 88% seen once. This sample comprised peripheral blood, obtained 28 days after the second dose of the MenACWY control vaccine. The receptors were gathered from an adult who received the MenACWY meningococcal vaccine as a control.

The chain has TRBV6-5 and TRBJ1-1; D might be TRBD1 (6 bases). CDR3 length: 13 amino acids. Germline V gene data show CDR1 as MNHEY and CDR2 as SVGAGI. V lost 2 bases and J lost 8, with 12 bases in between. The CDR3 loop is CASSYGGHEEAFF. CDR3 DNA: TGTGCCAGCAGTTACGGGGGACACGAAGAAGCTTTCTTT.

The rearrangement joins TRBV30 to TRBJ1-2, with 7 bases that match TRBD1. The CDR3 contains 15 residues. V dropped 3 bases and J dropped 3; count of bases not matched to a gene: 10. CDR1 is GTSNPN and CDR2 is SVGIG in the germline V gene (reference sequence). The CDR3 reads CAWSKTRQGDYGYTF. In DNA, the CDR3 is TGTGCCTGGAGCAAAACGCGACAGGGAGACTATGGCTACACCTTC. The whole variable domain, filled in from reference TRBV30 and TRBJ1-2, reads SQTIHQWPATLVQPVGSPLSLECTVEGTSNPNLYWYRQAAGRGLQLLFYSVGIGQISSEVPQNLSASRPQDRQFILSSKKLLLSDSGFYLCAWSKTRQGDYGYTFGSGTRLTVV.

The chain employs TRBV30 and TRBJ2-3; maybe TRBD2 (7 bases). There are 14 residues in the CDR3. Per the germline V gene, CDR1 is GTSNPN and CDR2 is SVGIG (reference sequence). Trimming pared 3 bases from V and 2 bases from J, leaving 12 bases between. In DNA, the CDR3 is TGTGCCTGGAGAGGCGGGGGCTACACAGATACGCAGTATTTT. It translates to CAWRGGGYTDTQYF.

V usage is TRBV7-3 and J usage is TRBJ2-4; D assignment may be TRBD1 or TRBD2 (6 bases each). Per the germline V gene, CDR1 is SGHTA and CDR2 is FQGTGA. V gave up 4 bases and J gave up 6 bases, with 13 bases separating them. CDR3 length: 14 residues. CDR3 region: CASSSGGGTNIQYF. The CDR3 bases are TGTGCCAGCAGCTCTGGAGGGGGGACAAACATTCAGTACTTC.

V is TRBV3-1 (or the pseudogene TRBV3-2) and J is TRBJ1-2, with D perhaps TRBD1 (5 bases). The CDR3 loop spans 17 amino acids. CDR1 is LGHDT, CDR2 YNNKEL, per germline (reference sequence). V dropped 2 bases and J dropped 1 base, with 17 bases sitting between them. CDR3 in amino acids: CASSQQVRQRINYGYTF. CDR3 bases: TGTGCCAGCAGCCAACAGGTACGACAGCGAATTAACTATGGCTACACCTTC.

The V and J genes are TRBV30 and TRBJ1-1; 8 nucleotides agree with TRBD1. Germline CDR1 is GTSNPN and CDR2 is SVGIG (reference sequence). The CDR3 contains 12 residues. Unmatched junction bases numbered 1, after V lost 7 bases and J lost 0 bases. CDR3 in amino acids: CASDRVNTEAFF. The DNA for the CDR3 is TGTGCCTCGGACAGGGTGAACACTGAAGCTTTCTTT.

This chain links TRBV5-4 with TRBJ1-1; 7 positions match TRBD1. This CDR3 comprises 17 residues. The V gene end was trimmed by 2 bases and the J gene end by 6 bases; junction bases not matched to a gene: 16. CDR1 is SGHNT and CDR2 is YYREEE in the germline V gene (reference sequence). This CDR3 is CASSLLDRANRPAEAFF. CDR3 in DNA: TGTGCCAGCAGCTTACTTGACAGGGCGAATCGGCCTGCTGAAGCTTTCTTT. The full variable domain, with the rest looked up from reference TRBV5-4 and TRBJ1-1, is ETGVTQSPTHLIKTRGQQVTLRCSSQSGHNTVSWYQQALGQGPQFIFQYYREEENGRGNFPPRFSGLQFPNYSSELNVNALELDDSALYLCASSLLDRANRPAEAFFGQGTRLTVV.

The chain carries TRBV30 and TRBJ2-7; D unclear. The CDR3 is 13 residues long. Germline-derived CDR1 and CDR2 are GTSNPN and SVGIG (reference sequence). Trimming took 4 bases from V and 3 from J, leaving 13 bases between them. CDR3 DNA sequence: TGTGCCTGGACCCCAGACCCGATCTACGAGCAGTACTTC. Its translation: CAWTPDPIYEQYF. The variable domain in full, completed from reference TRBV30 and TRBJ2-7, reads SQTIHQWPATLVQPVGSPLSLECTVEGTSNPNLYWYRQAAGRGLQLLFYSVGIGQISSEVPQNLSASRPQDRQFILSSKKLLLSDSGFYLCAWTPDPIYEQYFGPGTRLTVT.

Turning to this clone: A junction boundary mismatches the germline segment, possibly from a read error. The chain carries TRBV28 and TRBJ2-1; 8 bases line up with TRBD2. CDR1 and CDR2 from the germline V gene are MDHEN and SYDVKM. The CDR3 has 12 residues. CDR3 sequence (DNA): TGTGCCAGCAGTTTTCCCGGGGGGGGACCGATCTTC. It translates to CASSFPGGGPIF.

The chain carries TRBV4-2 and TRBJ2-3; a weak D match, TRBD1 (6 bases). The germline gives CDR1 LGHNA, CDR2 YNFKEQ. There are 14 residues in the CDR3. V lost 0 bases and J lost 3, with 7 bases in between. The CDR3, as DNA: TGTGCCAGCAGCCAAGACAGGGGAACAGATACGCAGTATTTT. This gives the protein CASSQDRGTDTQYF.

The rearrangement uses TRBV5-6 and TRBJ2-5; D remains unclear. The CDR3 is 13 residues long. Trimming removed 4 bases at V and 4 bases at J, with 11 bases between. CDR1 is SGHDT and CDR2 is YYEEEE in the germline V gene. CDR3 in DNA: TGTGCCAGCAGCGAAAATCTCCTAGAGACCCAGTACTTC. Translation: CASSENLLETQYF.

The chain has TRBV19 and TRBJ2-4; 10 nucleotides agree with TRBD2. This CDR3 comprises 16 residues. Germline lookup yields CDR1 LNHDA and CDR2 SQIVND (reference sequence). The V and J ends lost 6 bases and 8 bases, in that order; junction bases with no gene match: 13. This CDR3 reads CASSKIGASGGHIQYF. The CDR3 nucleotides read TGTGCCAGTAGCAAAATAGGGGCTAGCGGGGGACACATTCAGTACTTC.

V is TRBV6-1 and J is TRBJ2-3; the D gene is possibly TRBD1 (7 bases). Germline lookup yields CDR1 MNHNS and CDR2 SASEGT. CDR3 length equals 16 residues. Trimming removed 2 bases at V and 1 base at J, with 13 bases between. The DNA for the CDR3 is TGTGCCAGCAGTGAACGGGGCAGGGGGGGCACAGATACGCAGTATTTT. This gives the protein CASSERGRGGTDTQYF.

This chain joins TRBV15 and TRBJ1-4; D remains unclear. CDR3 size: 15 residues. The germline gives CDR1 LNHNV, CDR2 YYDKDF (reference sequence). V lost 0 bases to trimming and J lost 7 bases, with 12 bases between them. The CDR3 region has the DNA TGTGCCACCAGCAGAGATATGGAGATTGGTGAAAAACTGTTTTTT. It codes for CATSRDMEIGEKLFF.

The J gene is TRBJ1-2, the V gene TRBV28; a possible D gene is TRBD1 (5 bases). Germline V gene lookup returns CDR1 MDHEN and CDR2 SYDVKM. Trimming cost V 5 bases and J 7 bases, with 17 bases left between them. The CDR3 extends over 14 amino acids. The CDR3 sequence is CASSPGLGGGGYTF. CDR3 nucleotide sequence: TGTGCCAGCAGTCCAGGGTTGGGGGGAGGTGGCTACACCTTC.

The chain links TRBV7-2 to TRBJ1-6; D might be TRBD1 (5 bases). The CDR3 loop spans 14 amino acids. Germline V gene sequence: CDR1 SGHTA, CDR2 FQGNSA. Trimming removed 7 bases from V and 6 bases from J, with 13 bases in between. As DNA, the CDR3 is TGTGCCAGCACCCCACAGGCAGCTAATTCACCCCTCCACTTT. Protein product: CASTPQAANSPLHF. Supplemented by reference TRBV7-2 and TRBJ1-6, the full variable domain reads GAGVSQSPSNKVTEKGKDVELRCDPISGHTALYWYRQSLGQGLEFLIYFQGNSAPDKSGLPSDRFSAERTGGSVSTLTIQRTQQEDSAVYLCASTPQAANSPLHFGNGTRLTVT.

This chain connects TRBV6-6 to TRBJ1-5, with D perhaps matching TRBD1 (6 bases). CDR1 MNHNY and CDR2 SVGAGI come from the germline V gene (reference sequence). The CDR3 runs to 13 residues. V lost 6 bases and J 7 bases, leaving 13 bases between the germline ends. CDR3 region: CASRRQVGQPQHF. The CDR3 nucleotides are TGTGCCAGCAGACGACAGGTGGGGCAGCCCCAGCATTTT.

This chain uses TRBV4-2 with TRBJ1-2, with D perhaps matching TRBD1 (6 bases). With 0 bases removed from V and 6 bases from J, the gap between germline ends came to 11 bases. The CDR3 covers 14 residues. Germline V CDR1 and CDR2: LGHNA, YNFKEQ. The CDR3 is CASSQEGAGDGYTF. In DNA, the CDR3 is TGTGCCAGCAGCCAAGAGGGGGCGGGCGATGGCTACACCTTC.

This sequence joins TRBV6-1 and TRBJ2-5, with 7 bases that match TRBD2. V lost 0 bases to trimming and J lost 5 bases; unmatched junction nucleotides: 24. CDR1 and CDR2 from the germline V gene are MNHNS and SASEGT. The CDR3 contains 21 residues. As DNA, the CDR3 is TGTGCCAGCAGTGAAGCGCCAGGCGGGGTGCGGGGGATCAGTCGTGGGGAGACCCAGTACTTC. Translation: CASSEAPGGVRGISRGETQYF.

V is TRBV30 and J is TRBJ2-2; D is unclear. Trimming cost V 7 bases and J 0 bases, with 12 bases left between them. The CDR3 has 14 amino acids. Germline V lookup: CDR1 GTSNPN, CDR2 SVGIG (reference sequence). CDR3 nucleotides: TGTGCCTTGCCGACGCAATCGAACACCGGGGAGCTGTTTTTT. Protein product: CALPTQSNTGELFF.

The V gene is TRBV3-1 (or the pseudogene TRBV3-2), the J gene TRBJ1-1; unclear D gene. The V gene's germline CDR1 is LGHDT and CDR2 YNNKEL (reference sequence). The CDR3 length is 14 residues. Trimming shortened V by 1 base and J by 1 base, and 7 bases separated the two germline ends. CDR3 region: CASSQGGQNTEAFF. CDR3 DNA: TGTGCCAGCAGCCAAGGGGGTCAGAACACTGAAGCTTTCTTT.

V and J are TRBV9 and TRBJ2-2; the D is unclear. The germline gives CDR1 SGDLS, CDR2 YYNGEE. V lost 0 bases to trimming and J lost 6 bases, with 12 bases between them. The CDR3 is 15 residues long. The CDR3 protein is CASSVAGAVAGELFF. DNA for the CDR3: TGTGCCAGCAGCGTAGCTGGTGCGGTGGCCGGGGAGCTGTTTTTT.

The rearrangement links TRBV28 to TRBJ1-5, with D unresolved. V shed 6 bases and J shed 2 bases, with 8 bases lying between them. The CDR3 sequence is 13 residues long. Germline CDR1 and CDR2: MDHEN and SYDVKM. CDR3 bases: TGTGCCAGCAGCCGGGATGGCAATCAGCCCCAGCATTTT. This gives the protein CASSRDGNQPQHF. The variable domain in full, with the rest retrieved from reference TRBV28 and TRBJ1-5, is DVKVTQSSRYLVKRTGEKVFLECVQDMDHENMFWYRQDPGLGLRLIYFSYDVKMKEKGDIPEGYSVSREKKERFSLILESASTNQTSMYLCASSRDGNQPQHFGDGTRLSIL.

V and J are TRBV18 and TRBJ1-2; D remains ambiguous. From germline, CDR1 is KGHSH and CDR2 LQKENI. V lost 3 bases, J lost 0 bases, and 8 bases lay in between. The CDR3 is 14 amino acids. The CDR3 coding sequence is TGTGCCAGCTCACCTGACGGTCCTAACTATGGCTACACCTTC. Amino acid sequence: CASSPDGPNYGYTF.

The J gene is TRBJ2-7, the V gene TRBV5-1, with 9 bases fitting TRBD1. Germline CDR1 reads SGHRS; CDR2 reads YFSETQ. Trimming took 0 bases from V and 5 from J; bases not matched to a gene: 6. This CDR3 contains 15 residues. CDR3 sequence: CASSLEGQGIDEQYF. As DNA, the CDR3 is TGCGCCAGCAGCTTGGAGGGACAGGGTATAGACGAGCAGTACTTC.

This clone turned up a few times. The genes are TRBV5-6 and TRBJ1-2, with D possibly matching TRBD1 (6 bases). V lost 0 bases, J lost 7 bases, and 7 bases lay in between. The CDR3 spans 12 residues. Germline CDR1 and CDR2: SGHDT and YYEEEE. In DNA form, the CDR3 reads TGTGCCAGCAGCTTGGACAGGGTTGGCTACACCTTC. Its protein product is CASSLDRVGYTF.

V usage is TRBV24-1 and J usage is TRBJ2-1, with 9 bases identical to TRBD2. The CDR3 length is 14 residues. Germline assignment: CDR1 KGHDR and CDR2 SFDVKD. The V gene end was trimmed by 9 bases and the J gene end by 2 bases; junction bases not matched to a gene: 4. DNA for the CDR3: TGTGCCACCCATGGCGGGGGGGCCTACAATGAGCAGTTCTTC. Translated: CATHGGGAYNEQFF.